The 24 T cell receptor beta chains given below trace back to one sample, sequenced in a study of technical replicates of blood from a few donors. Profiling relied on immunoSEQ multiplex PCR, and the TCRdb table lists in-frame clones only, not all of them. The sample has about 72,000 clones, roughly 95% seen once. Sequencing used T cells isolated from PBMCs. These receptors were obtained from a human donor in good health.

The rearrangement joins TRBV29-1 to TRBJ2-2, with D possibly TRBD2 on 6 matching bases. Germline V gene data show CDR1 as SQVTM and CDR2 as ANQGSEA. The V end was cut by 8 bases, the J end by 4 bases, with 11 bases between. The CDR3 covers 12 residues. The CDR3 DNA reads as TGCAGCATTTGGGGGGTCACCGGGGAGCTGTTTTTT. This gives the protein CSIWGVTGELFF.

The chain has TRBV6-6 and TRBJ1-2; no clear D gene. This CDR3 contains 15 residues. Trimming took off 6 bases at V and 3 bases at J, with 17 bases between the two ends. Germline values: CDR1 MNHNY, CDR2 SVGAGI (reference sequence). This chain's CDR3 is CASSSGRSDHYGYTF. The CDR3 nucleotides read TGTGCCAGCAGCTCCGGGAGGTCGGACCACTATGGCTACACCTTC.

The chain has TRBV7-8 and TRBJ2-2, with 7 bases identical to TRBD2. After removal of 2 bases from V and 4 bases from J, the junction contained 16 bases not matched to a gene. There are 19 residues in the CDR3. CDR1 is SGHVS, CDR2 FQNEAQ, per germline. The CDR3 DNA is TGTGCCAGCAGCTTATCCTTGGCGGGAGCCTATATTATCACCGGGGAGCTGTTTTTT. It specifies CASSLSLAGAYIITGELFF.

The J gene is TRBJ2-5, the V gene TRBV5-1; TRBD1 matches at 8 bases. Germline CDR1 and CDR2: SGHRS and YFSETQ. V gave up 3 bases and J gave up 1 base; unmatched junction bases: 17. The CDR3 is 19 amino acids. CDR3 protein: CASSSLPQTSRGPQETQYF. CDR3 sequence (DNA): TGCGCCAGCAGCTCCCTACCCCAAACTTCCAGGGGGCCCCAAGAGACCCAGTACTTC.

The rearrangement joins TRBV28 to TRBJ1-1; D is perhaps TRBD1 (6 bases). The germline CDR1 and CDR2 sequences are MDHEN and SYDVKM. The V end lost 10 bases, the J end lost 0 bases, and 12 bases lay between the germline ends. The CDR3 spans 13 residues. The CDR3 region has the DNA TGTGCCATAGGACAGACTGTGAACACTGAAGCTTTCTTT. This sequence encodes CAIGQTVNTEAFF.

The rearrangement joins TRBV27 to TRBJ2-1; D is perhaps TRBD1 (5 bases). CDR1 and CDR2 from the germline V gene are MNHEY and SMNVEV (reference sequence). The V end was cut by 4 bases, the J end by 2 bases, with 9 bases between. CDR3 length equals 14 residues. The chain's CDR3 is CASSWGRAYNEQFF. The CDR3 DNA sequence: TGTGCCAGCAGTTGGGGCCGAGCCTACAATGAGCAGTTCTTC.

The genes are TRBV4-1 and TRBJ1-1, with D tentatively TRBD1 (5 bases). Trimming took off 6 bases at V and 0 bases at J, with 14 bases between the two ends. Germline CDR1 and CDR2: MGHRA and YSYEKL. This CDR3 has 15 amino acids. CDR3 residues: CASRPTPGMNTEAFF. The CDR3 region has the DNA TGCGCCAGCAGACCTACCCCAGGGATGAACACTGAAGCTTTCTTT.

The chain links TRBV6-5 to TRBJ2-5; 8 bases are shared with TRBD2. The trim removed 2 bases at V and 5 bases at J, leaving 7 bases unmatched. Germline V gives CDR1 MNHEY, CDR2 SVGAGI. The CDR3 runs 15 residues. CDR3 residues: CASSYLTGGMETQYF. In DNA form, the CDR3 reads TGTGCCAGCAGTTACCTAACGGGGGGGATGGAGACCCAGTACTTC.

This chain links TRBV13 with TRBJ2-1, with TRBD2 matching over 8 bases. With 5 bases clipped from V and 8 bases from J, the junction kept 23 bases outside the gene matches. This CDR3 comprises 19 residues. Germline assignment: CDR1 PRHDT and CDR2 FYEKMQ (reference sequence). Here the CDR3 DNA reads TGTGCCAGCAGCCCCCTGGGGCTAGCGGGTGCCCTTGAGGTCCATGAGCAGTTCTTC. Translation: CASSPLGLAGALEVHEQFF.

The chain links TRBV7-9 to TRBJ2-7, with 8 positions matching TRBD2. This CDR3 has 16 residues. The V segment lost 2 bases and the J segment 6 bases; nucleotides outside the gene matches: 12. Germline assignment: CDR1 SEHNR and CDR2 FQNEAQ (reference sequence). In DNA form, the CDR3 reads TGTGCCAGCAGCTTATCGACGGGACTAGTCTTTTCCGAGCAGTACTTC. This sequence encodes CASSLSTGLVFSEQYF.

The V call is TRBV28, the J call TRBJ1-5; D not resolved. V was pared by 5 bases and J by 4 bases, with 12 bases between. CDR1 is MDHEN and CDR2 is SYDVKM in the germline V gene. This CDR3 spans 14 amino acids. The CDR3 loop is CASSLPQENQPQHF. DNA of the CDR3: TGTGCCAGCAGTCTCCCGCAGGAAAATCAGCCCCAGCATTTT.

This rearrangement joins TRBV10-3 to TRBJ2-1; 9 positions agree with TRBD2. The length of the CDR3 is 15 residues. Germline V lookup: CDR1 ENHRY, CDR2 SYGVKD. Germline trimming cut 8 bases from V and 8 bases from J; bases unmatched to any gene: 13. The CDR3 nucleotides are TGTGCCATCGCAAAAAGAACTAGCGGGTATGATGAGCAGTTCTTC. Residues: CAIAKRTSGYDEQFF.

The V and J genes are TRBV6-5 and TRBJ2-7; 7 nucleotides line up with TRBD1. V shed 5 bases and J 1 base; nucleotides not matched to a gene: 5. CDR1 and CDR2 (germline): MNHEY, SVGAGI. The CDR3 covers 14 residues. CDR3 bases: TGTGCCAGCAGTGACAGGGACGGATCCTACGAGCAGTACTTC. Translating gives CASSDRDGSYEQYF.

The CDR3 protein is CASSRGTGRARGTEAFF. Written as DNA, the CDR3 is TGTGCCAGCAGCCGCGGGACAGGGAGGGCGAGGGGCACTGAAGCTTTCTTT. The gene calls are TRBV7-9 and TRBJ1-1; 9 nucleotides align to TRBD1. The CDR3 runs to 17 residues. V dropped 5 bases and J dropped 4; count of bases not matched to a gene: 14. Per germline, CDR1 SEHNR and CDR2 FQNEAQ (reference sequence).

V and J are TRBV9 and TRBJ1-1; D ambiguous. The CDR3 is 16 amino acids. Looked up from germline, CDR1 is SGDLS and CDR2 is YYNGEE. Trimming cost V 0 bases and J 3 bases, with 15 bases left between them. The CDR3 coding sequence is TGTGCCAGCAGCGTAGGGGCAGGCCTCATCGACACTGAAGCTTTCTTT. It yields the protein CASSVGAGLIDTEAFF.

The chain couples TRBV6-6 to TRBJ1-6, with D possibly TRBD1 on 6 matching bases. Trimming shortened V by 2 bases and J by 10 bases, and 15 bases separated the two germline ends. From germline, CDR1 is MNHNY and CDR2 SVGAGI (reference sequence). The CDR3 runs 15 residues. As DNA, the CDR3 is TGTGCCAGCAGTTACGTTCTGGGGGCTGCCTCACCCCTCCACTTT. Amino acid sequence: CASSYVLGAASPLHF.

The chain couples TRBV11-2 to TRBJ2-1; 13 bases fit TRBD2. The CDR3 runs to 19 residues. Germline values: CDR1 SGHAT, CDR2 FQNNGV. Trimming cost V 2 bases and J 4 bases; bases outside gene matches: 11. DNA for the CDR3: TGTGCCAGCAGCTTACTCTCTTGGACTAGCGGGGGACGATACAATGAGCAGTTCTTC. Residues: CASSLLSWTSGGRYNEQFF.

CDR3 DNA sequence: TGTGCCAGCAGCCAAGTTTCAGGGTCCTACGAGCAGTACTTC. It translates to CASSQVSGSYEQYF. The chain recombines TRBV4-2 with TRBJ2-7; perhaps TRBD1 as D (5 bases). Trimming took 1 base from V and 1 from J, leaving 8 bases between them. CDR3 length: 14 residues. Germline V CDR1 and CDR2: LGHNA, YNFKEQ.

This chain's CDR3 is CASSQRTRGTSSRYEQYF. CDR3 DNA sequence: TGTGCCAGCAGTCAAAGGACTAGGGGGACCTCATCGAGATACGAGCAGTACTTC. The chain is built from TRBV7-6 and TRBJ2-7; tentatively, D is TRBD2 (7 bases). This CDR3 is built from 18 residues. From germline, CDR1 is SGHVS and CDR2 FNYEAQ. The germline V and J ends were trimmed by 6 bases and 4 bases, with 28 bases remaining between them. Variable domain in full (rest from reference TRBV7-6 and TRBJ2-7): GAGVSQSPRYKVTKRGQDVALRCDPISGHVSLYWYRQALGQGPEFLTYFNYEAQQDKSGLPNDRFSAERPEGSISTLTIQRTEQRDSAMYRCASSQRTRGTSSRYEQYFGPGTRLTVT.

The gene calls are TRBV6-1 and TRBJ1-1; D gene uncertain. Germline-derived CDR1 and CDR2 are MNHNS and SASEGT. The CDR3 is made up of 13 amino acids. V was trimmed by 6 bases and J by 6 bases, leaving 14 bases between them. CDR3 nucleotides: TGTGCCAGCAGAGACCAGGTACACCCTGAAGCTTTCTTT. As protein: CASRDQVHPEAFF.

The DNA for the CDR3 is TGTGCCAGCAGCTTGGTACAGGACAACTATGGCTACACCTTC. This encodes CASSLVQDNYGYTF. The rearrangement links TRBV5-4 to TRBJ1-2; maybe TRBD1 (5 bases). Germline loops: CDR1 SGHNT, CDR2 YYREEE (reference sequence). This CDR3 is 14 amino acids long. Deletions cut 0 bases from V and 2 bases from J, with 8 bases between.

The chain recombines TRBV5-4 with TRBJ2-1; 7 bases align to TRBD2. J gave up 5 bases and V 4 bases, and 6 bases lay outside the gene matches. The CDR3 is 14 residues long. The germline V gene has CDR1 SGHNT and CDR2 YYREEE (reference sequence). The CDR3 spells CASSLASGNNEQFF. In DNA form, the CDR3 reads TGTGCCAGCAGCCTGGCTAGCGGAAACAATGAGCAGTTCTTC.

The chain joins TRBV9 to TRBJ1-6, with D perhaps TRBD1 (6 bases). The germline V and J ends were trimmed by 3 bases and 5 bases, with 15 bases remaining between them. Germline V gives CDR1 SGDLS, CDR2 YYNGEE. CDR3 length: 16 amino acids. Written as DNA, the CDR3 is TGTGCCAGCAGCGCCCACCCGGCAGGGGATAATTCACCCCTCCACTTT. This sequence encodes CASSAHPAGDNSPLHF.

Here the CDR3 reads CASSVRGMGTEAFF. CDR3 in DNA: TGTGCCAGCAGTGTAAGAGGAATGGGCACTGAAGCTTTCTTT. The chain recombines TRBV2 with TRBJ1-1; D unresolved. V was cut by 4 bases and J by 4 bases, with 13 bases left in between. The CDR3 extends over 14 amino acids. CDR1 SNHLY and CDR2 FYNNEI come from the germline V gene.